This T cell receptor (beta chain) stems from a study of OX40 agonist ivuxolimab in advanced cancers. The repertoire was sequenced with immunoSEQ multiplex PCR; TCRdb's copy has only in-frame clones and lacks some. The table shows approximately 80,000 clones, with about nine tenths occurring only once. Notes on this clone: Its matching antigen is unknown.

Overall study results and limits: Nonresponders, in some cases, also had low normalized T-cell clonal expansion.

The TCR sequence derives from an adult with an advanced solid tumor such as melanoma, head and neck, liver or kidney cancer. The source was CD4+ or CD8+ T cells sorted from blood, collected in a trial of the OX40 agonist ivuxolimab.

The CDR3 here is CSVDRGRETQYF. The CDR3 coding sequence is TGCAGCGTGGACAGGGGCCGCGAGACCCAGTACTTC. The chain combines TRBV29-1 with TRBJ2-5; 9 positions match TRBD1. Germline CDR1 reads SQVTM; CDR2 reads ANQGSEA. The CDR3 loop spans 12 amino acids. The J segment lost 5 bases and the V segment lost 6 bases, leaving 4 bases of the junction unmatched.